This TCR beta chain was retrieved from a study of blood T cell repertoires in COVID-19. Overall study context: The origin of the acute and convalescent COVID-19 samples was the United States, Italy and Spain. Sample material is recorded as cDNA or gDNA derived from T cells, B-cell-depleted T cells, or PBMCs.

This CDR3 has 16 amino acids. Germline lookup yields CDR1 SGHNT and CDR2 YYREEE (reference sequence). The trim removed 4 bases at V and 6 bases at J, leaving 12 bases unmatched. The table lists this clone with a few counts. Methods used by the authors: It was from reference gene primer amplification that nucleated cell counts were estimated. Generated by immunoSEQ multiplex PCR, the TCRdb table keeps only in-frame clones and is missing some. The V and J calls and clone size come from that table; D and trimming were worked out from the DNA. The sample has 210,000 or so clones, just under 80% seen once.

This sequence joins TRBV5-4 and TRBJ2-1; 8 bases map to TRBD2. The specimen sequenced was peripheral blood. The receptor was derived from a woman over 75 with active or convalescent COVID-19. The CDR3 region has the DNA TGTGCCAGCAGCGGGATGGGGCGGGGGGCCGGCAATGAGCAGTTCTTC. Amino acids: CASSGMGRGAGNEQFF.